Presented here are 14 T cell receptor beta chains from one specimen sequenced in a study of radiation and T cells in renal cell carcinoma. Sequenced by immunoSEQ multiplex PCR; TCRdb stores in-frame clones only, minus some. In the table there are about 130,000 clones, 80% to 85% of which are singletons. The time point is: baseline pretreatment blood. Described treatment: 15 Gy SBRT to primary tumor, nephrectomy 4 weeks later. This specimen was blood, taken from a patient whose treatment included radiotherapy and nephrectomy. Receptors originate from a woman in her fifties or sixties with renal cell carcinoma.

V and J are TRBV4-3 and TRBJ1-3; D remains ambiguous. V was trimmed by 0 bases and J by 2 bases, leaving 8 bases between them. This CDR3 spans 15 amino acids. Germline assignment: CDR1 LGHNA and CDR2 YSLEER. The CDR3 DNA reads as TGCGCCAGCAGCCAAGATAGTGGGGCTGGAAACACCATATATTTT. This encodes CASSQDSGAGNTIYF.

Written as DNA, the CDR3 is TGTGCCACTGGGCCCCTACCGGGGTCAACTAATGAAAAACTGTTTTTT. This sequence encodes CATGPLPGSTNEKLFF. V usage is TRBV19 and J usage is TRBJ1-4; unclear D gene. The CDR3 length is 16 residues. CDR1 is LNHDA, CDR2 SQIVND, per germline (reference sequence). Deletions cut 10 bases from V and 0 bases from J, with 18 bases between.

The genes are TRBV6-5 and TRBJ1-1, with D perhaps matching TRBD1 (6 bases). This CDR3 has 15 residues. The V and J ends lost 4 bases and 1 base respectively, with 13 bases between them. Germline V gene data show CDR1 as MNHEY and CDR2 as SVGAGI. The CDR3 loop is CASSSADRENTEAFF. Here the CDR3 DNA reads TGTGCCAGCAGTTCCGCGGACAGAGAGAACACTGAAGCTTTCTTT.

The genes are TRBV7-2 and TRBJ1-1; D not certain. CDR1 SGHTA and CDR2 FQGNSA come from the germline V gene. Trimming stripped 7 bases from V and 1 base from J, with 10 bases between. CDR3 length: 13 amino acids. The DNA of the CDR3 is TGTGCCAGCATCCTGGACCCGAACACTGAAGCTTTCTTT. Translation gives CASILDPNTEAFF.

J is TRBJ2-1 and V is TRBV5-1; no clear D gene. Per the germline V gene, CDR1 is SGHRS and CDR2 is YFSETQ. V dropped 0 bases and J dropped 8 bases, with 15 bases sitting between them. The CDR3 runs 15 residues. Here the CDR3 DNA reads TGCGCCAGCAGCTTGGACGACCCTCTTATGGATGAGCAGTTCTTC. This translates into CASSLDDPLMDEQFF.

CDR3 sequence: CASRNVGGNYGYTF. The CDR3 region has the DNA TGTGCCAGCAGGAACGTGGGGGGCAACTATGGCTACACCTTC. J is TRBJ1-2 and V is TRBV5-4, with D tentatively TRBD1 (6 bases). CDR1 is SGHNT, CDR2 YYREEE, per germline (reference sequence). The CDR3 has 14 amino acids. V lost 5 bases to trimming and J lost 2 bases, with 13 bases between them. Full variable domain (rest looked up from reference TRBV5-4 and TRBJ1-2): ETGVTQSPTHLIKTRGQQVTLRCSSQSGHNTVSWYQQALGQGPQFIFQYYREEENGRGNFPPRFSGLQFPNYSSELNVNALELDDSALYLCASRNVGGNYGYTFGSGTRLTVV.

CDR3 residues: CASSLAGTGREDTQYF. The DNA for the CDR3 is TGCGCCAGCAGCTTGGCTGGGACAGGGAGGGAAGATACGCAGTATTTT. The gene calls are TRBV5-1 and TRBJ2-3; 9 bases match TRBD1. The CDR3 has 16 amino acids. Germline V CDR1 and CDR2: SGHRS, YFSETQ. V trimming: 0 bases; J trimming: 5 bases; junction bases outside the gene matches: 7.

This rearrangement joins TRBV18 to TRBJ1-5; maybe TRBD1 (5 bases). Germline-derived CDR1 and CDR2 are KGHSH and LQKENI. The length of the CDR3 is 12 residues. V lost 1 base and J 8 bases, leaving 6 bases between the germline ends. The chain's CDR3 is CASSPRGEPQHF. Here the CDR3 DNA reads TGTGCCAGCTCACCACGGGGCGAGCCCCAGCATTTT.

This chain uses TRBV12-2 with TRBJ1-5; the D call TRBD1 from the table was never checked on the DNA. TRBV12-2 counts as a pseudogene. This CDR3 region has 16 residues. CDR3 nucleotides: TGTGCAAGTCGCCGATCCGGACAGAAGATTAATCAGCCCCAGCATTTT. Translation: CASRRSGQKINQPQHF.

This clone was seen a handful of times. This rearrangement joins TRBV12-5 to TRBJ2-3; D may be TRBD2 (5 bases). The ends were cut back, 4 bases at V and 1 base at J, with 9 bases in the middle. CDR1 and CDR2 (germline): LGHNT, FRNRAP. The CDR3 contains 14 residues. The CDR3, as DNA: TGTGCTAGTGGTTGGGGAGAGGGCACAGATACGCAGTATTTT. Translation: CASGWGEGTDTQYF.

The V and J genes are TRBV2 and TRBJ2-1; 7 bases agree with TRBD1. The germline V gene encodes CDR1 SNHLY and CDR2 FYNNEI. CDR3 length: 13 amino acids. The V segment lost 7 bases and the J segment 3 bases; nucleotides outside the gene matches: 3. The CDR3 DNA reads as TGTGCCAGCACCCGGGACAGCTACAATGAGCAGTTCTTC. It yields the protein CASTRDSYNEQFF.

The sample holds a few counts of this clone. The chain couples TRBV5-1 to TRBJ1-1; D is unresolved. Trimming removed 0 bases at V and 10 bases at J, with 13 bases between. CDR1 SGHRS and CDR2 YFSETQ come from the germline V gene. The CDR3 length is 13 residues. The CDR3, as DNA: TGCGCCAGCAGCTTGGGAGACCCTTGGGGAGCTTTCTTT. Translation gives CASSLGDPWGAFF.

The chain employs TRBV27 and TRBJ2-1, with D perhaps matching TRBD2 (6 bases). Deletions cut 3 bases from V and 7 bases from J, with 13 bases between. In germline, CDR1 is MNHEY, CDR2 SMNVEV (reference sequence). The length of the CDR3 is 14 residues. The chain's CDR3 is CASSFSVGGNEQFF. The CDR3 DNA reads TGTGCCAGCAGTTTCTCGGTGGGGGGAAATGAGCAGTTCTTC.

This chain connects TRBV5-1 to TRBJ1-4; a weak D match, TRBD1 (6 bases). CDR3 length: 15 residues. Per the germline V gene, CDR1 is SGHRS and CDR2 is YFSETQ. V was pared by 1 base and J by 8 bases, with 15 bases between. In DNA, the CDR3 is TGCGCCAGCAGCTTGATAGTCCAGGGGCGGGAAAAACTGTTTTTT. Amino acids: CASSLIVQGREKLFF.